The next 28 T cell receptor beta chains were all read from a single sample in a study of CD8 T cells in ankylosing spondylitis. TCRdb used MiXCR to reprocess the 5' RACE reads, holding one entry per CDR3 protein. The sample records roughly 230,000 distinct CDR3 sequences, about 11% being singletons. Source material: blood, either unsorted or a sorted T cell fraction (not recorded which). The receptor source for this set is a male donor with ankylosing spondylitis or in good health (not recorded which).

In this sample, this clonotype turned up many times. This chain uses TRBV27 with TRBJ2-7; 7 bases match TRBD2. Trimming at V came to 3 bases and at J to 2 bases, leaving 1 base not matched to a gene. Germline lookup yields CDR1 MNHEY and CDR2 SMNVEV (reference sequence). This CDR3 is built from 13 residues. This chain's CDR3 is CASSFGRAYEQYF. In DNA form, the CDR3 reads TGTGCCAGCAGTTTTGGGAGGGCCTACGAGCAGTACTTC.

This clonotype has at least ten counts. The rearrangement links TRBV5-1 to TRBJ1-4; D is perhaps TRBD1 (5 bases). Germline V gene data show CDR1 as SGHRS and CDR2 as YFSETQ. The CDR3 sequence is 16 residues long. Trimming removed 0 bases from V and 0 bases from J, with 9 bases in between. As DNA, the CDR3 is TGCGCCAGCAGCTTGGGACAGCGCGCAACTAATGAAAAACTGTTTTTT. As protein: CASSLGQRATNEKLFF.

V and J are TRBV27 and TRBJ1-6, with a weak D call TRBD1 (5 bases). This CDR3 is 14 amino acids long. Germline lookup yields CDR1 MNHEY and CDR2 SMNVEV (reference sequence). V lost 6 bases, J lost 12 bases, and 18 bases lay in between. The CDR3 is CASRTPGVSEPLHF. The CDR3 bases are TGTGCCAGCAGGACCCCGGGGGTAAGCGAACCCCTCCACTTT.

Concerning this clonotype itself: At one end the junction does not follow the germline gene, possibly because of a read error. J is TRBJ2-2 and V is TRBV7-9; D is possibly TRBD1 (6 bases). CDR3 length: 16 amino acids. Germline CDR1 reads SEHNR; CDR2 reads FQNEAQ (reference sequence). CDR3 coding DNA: TGTGCCAGCAGGATATTAGAGGGGGAGAGAACCGGGGAGCTGTATTTT. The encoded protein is CASRILEGERTGELYF.

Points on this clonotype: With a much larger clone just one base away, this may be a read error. The CDR3 bases are TGTGCCAGCACCACCCAATGGCAGGAGACCCAGTACTTC. This translates into CASTTQWQETQYF. The J gene is TRBJ2-5, the V gene TRBV12-3 or TRBV12-4; D gene unclear. The CDR3 sequence is 13 residues long. V lost 7 bases and J lost 5, with 14 bases in between.

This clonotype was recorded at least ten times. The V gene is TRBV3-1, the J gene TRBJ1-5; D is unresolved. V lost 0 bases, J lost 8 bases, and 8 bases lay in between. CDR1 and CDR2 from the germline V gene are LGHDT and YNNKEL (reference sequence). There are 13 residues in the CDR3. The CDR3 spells CASSQDVWEPQHF. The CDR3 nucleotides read TGTGCCAGCAGCCAAGATGTGTGGGAGCCCCAGCATTTT.

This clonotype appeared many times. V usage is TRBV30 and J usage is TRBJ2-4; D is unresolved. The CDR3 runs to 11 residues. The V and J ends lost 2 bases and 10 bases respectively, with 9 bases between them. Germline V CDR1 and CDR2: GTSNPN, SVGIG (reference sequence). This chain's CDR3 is CAWSNTWIQYF. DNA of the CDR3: TGTGCCTGGAGTAATACTTGGATTCAGTACTTC. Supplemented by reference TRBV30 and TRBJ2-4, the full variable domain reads SQTIHQWPATLVQPVGSPLSLECTVEGTSNPNLYWYRQAAGRGLQLLFYSVGIGQISSEVPQNLSASRPQDRQFILSSKKLLLSDSGFYLCAWSNTWIQYFGAGTRLSVL.

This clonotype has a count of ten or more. The CDR3 is CAIRRPQGGNTGELFF. CDR3 sequence (DNA): TGTGCCATCAGGAGACCCCAGGGAGGTAACACCGGGGAGCTGTTTTTT. The chain combines TRBV10-3 with TRBJ2-2; weak D call: TRBD2 (6 bases). Looked up from germline, CDR1 is ENHRY and CDR2 is SYGVKD. The length of the CDR3 is 16 residues. V lost 6 bases to trimming and J lost 2 bases, with 16 bases between them.

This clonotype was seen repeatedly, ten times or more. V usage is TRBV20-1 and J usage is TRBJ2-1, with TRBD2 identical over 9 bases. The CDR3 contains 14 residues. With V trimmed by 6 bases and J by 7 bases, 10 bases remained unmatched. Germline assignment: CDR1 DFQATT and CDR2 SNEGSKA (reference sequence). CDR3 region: CSAVSGSFRNEQFF. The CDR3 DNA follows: TGCAGTGCCGTTAGCGGGAGTTTCAGGAATGAGCAGTTCTTC.

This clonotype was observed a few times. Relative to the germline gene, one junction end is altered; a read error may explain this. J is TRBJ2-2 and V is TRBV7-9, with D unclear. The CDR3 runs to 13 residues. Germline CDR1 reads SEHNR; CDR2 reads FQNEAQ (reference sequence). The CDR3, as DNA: TGTGCCAGCAGCTTAGTCGCCACCCGGGAGCTGTTTTTT. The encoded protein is CASSLVATRELFF.

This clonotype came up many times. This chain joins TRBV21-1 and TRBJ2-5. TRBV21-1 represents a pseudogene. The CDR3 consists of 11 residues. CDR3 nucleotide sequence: TGTGCCAGCAGCAAAAAAGAGACCCAGTACTTC. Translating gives CASSKKETQYF.

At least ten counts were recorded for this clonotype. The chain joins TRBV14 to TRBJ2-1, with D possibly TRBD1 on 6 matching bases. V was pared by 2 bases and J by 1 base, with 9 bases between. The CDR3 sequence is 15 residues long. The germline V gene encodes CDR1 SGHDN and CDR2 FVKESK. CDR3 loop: CASSQFRGSYNEQFF. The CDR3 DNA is TGTGCCAGCAGCCAATTCAGGGGTTCCTACAATGAGCAGTTCTTC.

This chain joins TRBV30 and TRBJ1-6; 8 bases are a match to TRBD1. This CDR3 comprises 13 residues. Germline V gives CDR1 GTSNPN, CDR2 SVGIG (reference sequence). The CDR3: CASSGGINSPLHF. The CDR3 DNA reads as TGTGCTTCCTCAGGGGGCATTAATTCACCCCTCCACTTT.

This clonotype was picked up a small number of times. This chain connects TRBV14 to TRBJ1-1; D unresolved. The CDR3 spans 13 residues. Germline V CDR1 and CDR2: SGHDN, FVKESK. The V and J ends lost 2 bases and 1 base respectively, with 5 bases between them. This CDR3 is CASSQITNTEAFF. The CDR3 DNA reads TGTGCCAGCAGCCAAATAACGAACACTGAAGCTTTCTTT.

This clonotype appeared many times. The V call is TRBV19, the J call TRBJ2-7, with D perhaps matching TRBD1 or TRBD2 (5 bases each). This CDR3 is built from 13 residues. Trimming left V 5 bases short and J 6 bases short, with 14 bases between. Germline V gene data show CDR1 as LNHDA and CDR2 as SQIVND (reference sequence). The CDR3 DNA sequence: TGTGCCAGTAGTCAGGACCGTGGGGGCGAGCAGTACTTC. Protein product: CASSQDRGGEQYF.

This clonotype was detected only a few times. CDR3 in DNA: TGCAGCTTCTCCCCTGAGGCAGGGGGCTACGAGCAGTACTTC. Encoded protein: CSFSPEAGGYEQYF. This sequence joins TRBV29-1 and TRBJ2-7; 7 nucleotides match TRBD1. Unmatched junction bases numbered 13, after V lost 8 bases and J lost 3 bases. The germline V gene encodes CDR1 SQVTM and CDR2 ANQGSEA. The CDR3 spans 14 residues.

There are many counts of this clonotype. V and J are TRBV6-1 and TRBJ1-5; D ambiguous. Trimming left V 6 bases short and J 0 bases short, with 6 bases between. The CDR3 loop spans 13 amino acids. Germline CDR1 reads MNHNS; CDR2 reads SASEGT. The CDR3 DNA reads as TGTGCCAGCAGGAAGGATAGCAATCAGCCCCAGCATTTT. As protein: CASRKDSNQPQHF.

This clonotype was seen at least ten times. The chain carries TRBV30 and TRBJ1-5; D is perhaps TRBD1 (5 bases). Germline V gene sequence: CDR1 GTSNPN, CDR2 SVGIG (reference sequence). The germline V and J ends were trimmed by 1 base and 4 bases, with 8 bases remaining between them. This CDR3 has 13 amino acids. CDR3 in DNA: TGTGCCTGGAGTGCTGGGGGGAATCAGCCCCAGCATTTT. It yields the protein CAWSAGGNQPQHF.

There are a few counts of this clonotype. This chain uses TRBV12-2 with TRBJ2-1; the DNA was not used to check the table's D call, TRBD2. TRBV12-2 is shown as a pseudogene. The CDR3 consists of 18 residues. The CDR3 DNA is TGTGCAAGTCGCTTAGAGGTGCGGCGGGGTGGGTCCTACAATGAGCAGTTCTTC. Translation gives CASRLEVRRGGSYNEQFF.

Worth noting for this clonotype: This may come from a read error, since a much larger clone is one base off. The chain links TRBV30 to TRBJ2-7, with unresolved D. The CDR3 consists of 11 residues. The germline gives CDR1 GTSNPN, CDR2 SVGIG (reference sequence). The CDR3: CAWSVESEQCF. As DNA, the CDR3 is TGTGCCTGGAGTGTTGAGAGCGAGCAGTGCTTC.

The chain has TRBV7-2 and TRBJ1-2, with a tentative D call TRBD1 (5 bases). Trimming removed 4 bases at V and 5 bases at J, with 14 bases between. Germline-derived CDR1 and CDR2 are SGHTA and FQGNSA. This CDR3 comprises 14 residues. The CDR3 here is CASSSQWAGYGYTF. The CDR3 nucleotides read TGTGCCAGCAGCTCCCAGTGGGCAGGGTATGGCTACACCTTC.

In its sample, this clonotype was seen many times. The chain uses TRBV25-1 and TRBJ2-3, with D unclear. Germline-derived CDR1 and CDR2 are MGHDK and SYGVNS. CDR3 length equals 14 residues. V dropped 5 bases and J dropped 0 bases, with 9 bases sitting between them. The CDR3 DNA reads TGTGCCAGCAGTACCTCAGGCAGCACAGATACGCAGTATTTT. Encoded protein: CASSTSGSTDTQYF.

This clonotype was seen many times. The CDR3 DNA sequence: TGCGCCAGCAGCCCGGGACAGCCGAACACTGAAGCTTTCTTT. Amino acid sequence: CASSPGQPNTEAFF. The chain links TRBV5-1 to TRBJ1-1; TRBD1 aligns across 7 bases. Trimming at V came to 4 bases and at J to 1 base, leaving 4 bases not matched to a gene. CDR1 is SGHRS and CDR2 is YFSETQ in the germline V gene. This CDR3 has 14 amino acids.

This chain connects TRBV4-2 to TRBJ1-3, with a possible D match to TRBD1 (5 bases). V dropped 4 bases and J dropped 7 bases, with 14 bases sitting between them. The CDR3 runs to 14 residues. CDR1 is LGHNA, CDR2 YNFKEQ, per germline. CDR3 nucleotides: TGTGCCAGCAGCCCGGGGCTCTTTTGCAACACCATATATTTT. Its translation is CASSPGLFCNTIYF.

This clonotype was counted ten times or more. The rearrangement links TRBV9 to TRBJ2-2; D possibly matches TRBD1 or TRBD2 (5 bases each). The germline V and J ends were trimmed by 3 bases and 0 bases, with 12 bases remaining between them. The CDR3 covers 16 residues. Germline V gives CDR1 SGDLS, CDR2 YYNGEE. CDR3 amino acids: CASSAFGGANTGELFF. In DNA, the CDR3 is TGTGCCAGCAGCGCCTTTGGGGGAGCGAACACCGGGGAGCTGTTTTTT.

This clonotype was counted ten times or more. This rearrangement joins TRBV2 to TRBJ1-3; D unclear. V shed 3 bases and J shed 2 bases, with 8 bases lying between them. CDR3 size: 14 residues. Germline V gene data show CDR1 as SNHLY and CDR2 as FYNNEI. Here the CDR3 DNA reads TGTGCCAGCAGTGATTTGAGGGCTGGAAACACCATATATTTT. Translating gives CASSDLRAGNTIYF.

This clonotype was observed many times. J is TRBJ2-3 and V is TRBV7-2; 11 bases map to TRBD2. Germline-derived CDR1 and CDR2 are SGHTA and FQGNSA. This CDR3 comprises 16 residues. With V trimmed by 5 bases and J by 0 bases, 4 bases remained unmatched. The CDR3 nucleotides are TGTGCCAGCAGCACCCGGACTAGCGGGAGCACAGATACGCAGTATTTT. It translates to CASSTRTSGSTDTQYF.

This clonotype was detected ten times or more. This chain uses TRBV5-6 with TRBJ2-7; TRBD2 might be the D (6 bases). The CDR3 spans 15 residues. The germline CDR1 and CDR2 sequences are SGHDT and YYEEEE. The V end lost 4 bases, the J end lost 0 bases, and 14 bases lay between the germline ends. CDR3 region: CASSRAGRASYEQYF. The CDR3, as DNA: TGTGCCAGCAGCCGGGCGGGAAGGGCCTCCTACGAGCAGTACTTC. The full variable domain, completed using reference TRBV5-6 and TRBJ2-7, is DAGVTQSPTHLIKTRGQQVTLRCSPKSGHDTVSWYQQALGQGPQFIFQYYEEEERQRGNFPDRFSGHQFPNYSSELNVNALLLGDSALYLCASSRAGRASYEQYFGPGTRLTVT.